Listed below are T cell receptor beta chains from one sample, sequenced in a study of T-cell reconstitution after alpha-beta-depleted transplantation in children. In TCRdb, the PCR reads were re-called with MiXCR into one record per CDR3 protein. This repertoire shows roughly 500,000 distinct CDR3 sequences, 30% to 35% found once; its top ten account for 2% to 3%. This specimen was PBMCs from the stem cell graft donor, taken from the stem cell graft. These receptor sequences come from a human donor who donated a stem cell graft to a child with aplastic anemia. CDR3s include the opening cysteine and the closing phenylalanine or tryptophan. A clone size is listed for some rows: how often the clone was seen (once, few, many), or a class if it is expanded.

size	V	J	CDR3
.	TRBV12-3/TRBV12-4	TRBJ2-5	CASSLRRERGETQYF
.	TRBV20-1	TRBJ1-1	CSARDRLQTTEAFF
.	TRBV27	TRBJ2-5	CASSLYTGGDETQYF
once	TRBV7-2	TRBJ1-2	CASSPRGTQGYTF
.	TRBV28	TRBJ1-1	CASRDLGGANTEAFF
few	TRBV20-1	TRBJ2-7	CSAREDRGAPYEQYF
.	TRBV2	TRBJ1-4	CASSLEGRTTNEKLFF
few	TRBV6-1	TRBJ2-7	CASTSARGTYEQYF
few	TRBV20-1	TRBJ2-1	CSAGGAELSYNEQFF
few	TRBV15	TRBJ2-5	CATQDPQETQYF
many	TRBV5-5	TRBJ2-2	CASGPWTANTGELFF
few	TRBV20-1	TRBJ2-1	CSLIRVNEQFF
few	TRBV27	TRBJ2-1	CASSLSLAGGKEQFF
.	TRBV27	TRBJ2-1	CASSHNGGTYNEQFF
.	TRBV6-2/TRBV6-3	TRBJ2-1	CASSYRPYNEQFF
once	TRBV9	TRBJ1-1	CASRGGAGNTEAFF
few	TRBV5-1	TRBJ2-3	CASSNAKGALDTQYF
.	TRBV15	TRBJ1-1	CATSTKKGTVNTEAFF
.	TRBV5-5	TRBJ2-5	CASSPDGDPYQETQYF
.	TRBV28	TRBJ2-3	CASTRGVSSTDTQYF
.	TRBV5-4	TRBJ2-5	CASSPEAGGQGETQYF
.	TRBV18	TRBJ2-1	CASSPVLSSYNEQFF
many	TRBV11-2	TRBJ1-1	CASSLESSMNTEAFF
few	TRBV10-3	TRBJ2-2	CAIRPGTGELFF
few	TRBV4-3	TRBJ1-2	CASSPEGTGGSNYGYTF
.	TRBV12-3/TRBV12-4	TRBJ2-1	CASSSLGDASGRLYNEQFF
few	TRBV20-1	TRBJ2-1	CSALGLAYDNEQFF
.	TRBV9	TRBJ2-7	CASSAHETKGYEQYF
.	TRBV4-3	TRBJ2-5	CASSPGTGAGGPETQYF
few	TRBV29-1	TRBJ2-1	CSGRLAGEGNEQFF
.	TRBV7-2	TRBJ1-1	CASSLFQGGDTEAFF
.	TRBV7-2	TRBJ2-5	CASSINQETQYF
.	TRBV9	TRBJ1-3	CASSVGGSSGNTIYF
.	TRBV3-1	TRBJ1-1	CASSQGEGVFQAFF
few	TRBV10-3	TRBJ2-3	CAISETSVTDTQYF
few	TRBV3-1	TRBJ2-7	CASSPSGERTLKEKQYF
.	TRBV12-3/TRBV12-4	TRBJ1-2	CASSSTSAGNYGYTF
few	TRBV20-1	TRBJ2-5	CSARDPGGFQETQYF
.	TRBV14	TRBJ2-5	CASSQTFDRTSETQYF
few	TRBV7-2	TRBJ1-4	CASGGDRAEKLFF
many	TRBV4-2	TRBJ2-7	CASSQDDSIYEQYF
few	TRBV19	TRBJ2-1	CASSPGHPNNEQFF
few	TRBV4-3	TRBJ1-5	CASSQDREQPQHF
few	TRBV20-1	TRBJ1-2	CSATGGAYGYTF
few	TRBV12-3/TRBV12-4	TRBJ1-2	CASSFGNGYTF
few	TRBV18	TRBJ1-1	CASSPETRGTEAFF
.	TRBV7-9	TRBJ1-2	CASSPRNGQPNYGYTF
few	TRBV6-2/TRBV6-3	TRBJ2-5	CASSYLGTTQETQYF
few	TRBV7-2	TRBJ2-5	CASSLAGRVQETQYF
.	TRBV4-3	TRBJ2-1	CASTLGTSGSISNEQFF
.	TRBV29-1	TRBJ2-3	CSVDLLAGDTDTQYF
.	TRBV27	TRBJ1-2	CASSPTVAAGGYGYTF
.	TRBV6-5	TRBJ1-2	CASSYDEGAIGYTF